Listed below are T cell receptor beta chains from one sample, sequenced in a study of shared clonotypes between healthy human individuals. The data were produced by immunoSEQ multiplex PCR, yet TCRdb's version contains in-frame clones alone and is incomplete. The sample shows about 2 million clones, roughly 94% of them seen only once. Input material: naive CD4+ T cells sorted from blood. The receptors were sampled from a man aged 18 to 30 in good health. Both conserved end residues are part of each CDR3. Each record gives: V gene, J gene, CDR3 protein.

TRBV5-1	TRBJ2-2	CASSLAEGAPIGELFF
TRBV28	TRBJ2-6	CASRTRQGGSGANVLTF
TRBV30	TRBJ2-3	CAWSTVLTHTDTQYF
TRBV5-1	TRBJ2-7	CASSLGPSGRVYEQYF
TRBV5-1	TRBJ2-5	CASSLGVGETQYF
TRBV6-5	TRBJ2-2	CASSYTSGSGTGELFF
TRBV11-2	TRBJ2-3	CASSPTGPKDTQYF
TRBV18	TRBJ2-7	CASSPPVSGGLYEQYF
TRBV11-2	TRBJ1-1	CASSLVGQGEAFF
TRBV10-2	TRBJ1-2	CASSESSPLYGYTF
TRBV7-2	TRBJ2-7	CASSFTSGFYEQYF
TRBV7-9	TRBJ2-5	CASSLGVQVFGTQYF
TRBV7-2	TRBJ1-5	CASSFGQHNQPQHF
TRBV11-2	TRBJ1-3	CASSFTGWPGNTIYF
TRBV6-1	TRBJ2-7	CASSFGGMGEQYF
TRBV28	TRBJ2-2	CASRDPDAGELFF
TRBV19	TRBJ1-5	CASAGPGQPQHF
TRBV9	TRBJ1-4	CASSGRDRGNEKLFF
TRBV5-6	TRBJ1-2	CASNRRQGAVGYTF
TRBV10-1	TRBJ2-1	CASSSRDPKKNEQFF
TRBV6-1	TRBJ1-5	CASSDRDVSNQPQHF
TRBV11-1	TRBJ1-4	CASSAAGQSDEKLFF
TRBV9	TRBJ2-5	CASSVVGGTTGETQYF
TRBV2	TRBJ2-2	CASTSSGPGELFF
TRBV5-1	TRBJ2-1	CASSSGLAGSNEQFF
TRBV28	TRBJ2-3	CASSLAGGGTDTQYF
TRBV5-4	TRBJ2-3	CASSLGRYTDTQYF
TRBV7-2	TRBJ1-2	CASAPGTTNYGYTF
TRBV29-1	TRBJ1-3	CSVDWGNTIYF
TRBV5-1	TRBJ2-1	CASSLGTANNEQFF
TRBV5-6	TRBJ1-2	CASSLGHVYGYTF
TRBV9	TRBJ2-1	CASSVGQGPYNEQFF
TRBV7-8	TRBJ2-3	CASSLAPTYRDPDTQYF
TRBV6-1	TRBJ2-2	CASSGPRPNTGELFF
TRBV10-3	TRBJ2-3	CAISEGLKSTDTQYF
TRBV30	TRBJ2-7	CAWSDYGVAYEQYF
TRBV27	TRBJ2-2	CASSFLRSGRTGELFF
TRBV6-5	TRBJ1-1	CASSYSGLNTEAFF
TRBV5-1	TRBJ2-7	CASSLELEKNEQYF
TRBV6-5	TRBJ1-1	CASSYSGVVNTEAFF
TRBV6-5	TRBJ2-4	CASSRRDRATVIQYF
TRBV2	TRBJ1-1	CASSGIKNTEAFF
TRBV28	TRBJ1-2	CASSLGGSGQNYGYTF